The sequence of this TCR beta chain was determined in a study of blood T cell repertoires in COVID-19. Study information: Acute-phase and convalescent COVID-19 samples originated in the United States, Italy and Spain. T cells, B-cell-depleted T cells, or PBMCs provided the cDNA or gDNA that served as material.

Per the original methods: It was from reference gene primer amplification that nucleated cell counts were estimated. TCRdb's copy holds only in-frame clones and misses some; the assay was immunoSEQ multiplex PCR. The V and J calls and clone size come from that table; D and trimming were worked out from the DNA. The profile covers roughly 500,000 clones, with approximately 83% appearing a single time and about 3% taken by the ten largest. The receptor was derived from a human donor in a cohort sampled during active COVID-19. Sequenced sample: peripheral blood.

CDR3 residues: CASSVRGSYGPQYF. CDR3 DNA sequence: TGTGCCAGTAGTGTCAGGGGATCCTATGGGCCCCAGTACTTC. This chain uses TRBV19 with TRBJ2-5; D might be TRBD1 (6 bases). Germline lookup yields CDR1 LNHDA and CDR2 SQIVND (reference sequence). This CDR3 has 14 residues. Trimming shortened V by 5 bases and J by 9 bases, and 19 bases separated the two germline ends.